Described below is a single T cell receptor beta chain sequence and its context. Its antigen remains unknown. This entry belongs to a study of shared clonotypes between healthy human individuals. The study's findings and limits: Exclusively blood specimens were collected; tissue repertoires likely differ.

The study separated CD4+ cells into CD45RA+ naive and CD45RA-negative memory subsets. Replicate PCRs for sorted subsets used around 190 ng DNA; this equaled about 30,000 T cell genomes. Study processing details: ImmunoSEQ yielded junction-only sequences lacking quality scores, so filtering differed. The data were produced by immunoSEQ multiplex PCR, yet TCRdb's version contains in-frame clones alone and is incomplete. The DNA was the basis for D and trimming; V, J and clone size are from that table. The repertoire holds roughly 1,100,000 clones, with approximately 76% as singletons. The CDR3 length is 13 residues. Germline lookup yields CDR1 MNHNY and CDR2 SVGAGI (reference sequence). With 8 bases removed from V and 0 bases from J, the gap between germline ends came to 11 bases.

V usage is TRBV6-6 and J usage is TRBJ2-7; either TRBD1 or TRBD2 may fit D (5 bases each). The sequence came from a man younger than 30 in good health. Sequencing was performed on memory CD4+ T cells sorted from blood. As for subset: CD45RA-negative fraction. As DNA, the CDR3 is TGTGCCAGCGAAGGGACCTTCTCCTACGAGCAGTACTTC. This codes for CASEGTFSYEQYF.